This T cell receptor beta chain was recovered during a study of shared clonotypes between healthy human individuals (TCRdb year 2020). In terms of the full investigation: Two women and a few men aged 18 to 49 years were included in the cohort. Blood TCR repertoires of roughly five healthy adults were deeply sequenced to estimate repertoire size and the extent of clonotype sharing between individuals. Leukapheresis yielded between about 0.8 and 8.9 billion PBMCs per donor. Libraries were prepared and TCR repertoires were sequenced by different laboratories using diverse techniques, in order to increase sequencing depth and limit assay-specific biases. Study-wide findings and limitations: Because the study included only a small number of donors, the genetic and exposure-history diversity represented was limited. Pairwise subsampling led to the expectation that sequencing depth would affect the degree of clonotype sharing among donors. Sampling was restricted to blood, and TCR repertoires in tissue are likely to differ from TCR repertoires in blood.

Donors were healthy HIV-negative adults with no recently reported acute infections or vaccinations. Every donor was a Caucasian adult living in Nashville, Tennessee, USA. In the unsorted samples, 90 million or so PBMCs were counted, and genomic DNA was extracted using the QIAamp DNA Blood Mini kit. Blood was obtained by leukapheresis, after which PBMCs were separated by Ficoll-Histopaque density gradient centrifugation and cryopreserved in liquid nitrogen vapor phase. Using the deep immunoSEQ assay, TCR CDR3 regions were amplified from genomic DNA by multiplex PCR. For each cell subset, the extracted genomic DNA was distributed evenly across all wells of several immunoSEQ 96-well plates, and each plate served as one replicate. For unsorted PBMC, approximately 300 ng of genomic DNA, equivalent to 25,000 to 35,000 T cell genomes, went into each replicate PCR. Unsorted PBMC genomic DNA was sequenced across ten immunoSEQ deep assay plates. Purified libraries were measured with a Qubit 3.0 fluorometer, size-checked on a Bioanalyzer 2100, and measured again with the KAPA Library Quantification kit. A separate single-read 150-cycle Illumina NextSeq 550 flow cell was used to sequence each immunoSEQ 96-well plate. From the authors' description of their analysis: Because the immunoSEQ output included only junctional sequences and no quality scores, the filtering could not be the same as the filtering used for full-length reads. To assign V/J genes and CDR3, sequences were annotated using PyIR, a Python wrapper for IgBLAST v1.9, with IMGT germline references. Any read was removed if the V/J assignment was weak (E-value above 1e-6), the CDR3 was missing, or the read contained stop codons, out-of-frame junctions, or ambiguous translated residues. V3J clonotypes were defined as sequences sharing the same inferred V gene, J gene, and CDR3 amino acid sequence. The percentage overlap between two repertoires was calculated by dividing the number of shared unique clonotypes by the size of the smaller repertoire. Repertoire richness was assessed with RTK rarefaction, the Chao1 estimator, and Recon v2.1 estimates of unobserved clonotypes. Imported from immuneACCESS, the table was reduced by TCRdb to in-frame sequences with V and J called. These copies leave out some clones; in studies compared against another copy, an unresolved V gene accounts for under half, and the cause of the remainder is not known. V and J calls and clone size are as listed in that table; D and trimming were resolved from the DNA. For this sample the table gives about 500,000 clones, of which around 77% were detected only once. About 11% of the sample lies in the top ten.

A note on this clone: The clone's antigen remains unknown. Base qualities are not provided; no much larger clone lies one nucleotide away.

V is pruned by 5 bases and J by 8 bases, leaving 8 bases of the junction without a gene match. Per the germline V gene (reference sequence), SEHNR is the CDR1 and FQNEAQ is the CDR2. CDR3 length: 15 amino acids, cysteine to phenylalanine. Only CDR3 DNA remains: 45 bases, in frame from the first base. The sequencing sample was made of PBMCs. The rearrangement combines TRBV7-9 with TRBJ2-4, and 11 junction bases match TRBD2. The origin of this receptor is a woman in her thirties or forties in good health. Some clones in this sample may be carry-over from other donors' samples. The nucleotide sequence is given as TGTGCCAGCAGCCACGTGGGTAGCGGGAGGGACATTCAGTACTTC. Its translation is CASSHVGSGRDIQYF.